This T cell receptor beta chain appears in the sequencing data of a study of tumor-infiltrating lymphocytes in primary liver carcinoma. Study-wide points: Against blood, tumors held a significantly higher top-250-clone fraction (p = 0.039).

This CDR3 is built from 15 residues. From germline, CDR1 is MGHRA and CDR2 YSYEKL. To note about this clonotype: The antigen is undetermined. Germline and junction disagree at one end, which may indicate a read error.

Co-extracting RNA and DNA was done with about 20-33 mg of unsorted bulk tissue as input. Through surgical resection, the patients' primary liver carcinoma was treated. Every patient had chronic HBV infection and was treatment-naive. Viable tumor cell content exceeded 80% in every tumor sample. From approximately 500 ng total RNA, TCR beta cDNA was generated with a primer in the constant region. For TCR beta, libraries were produced by three nested multiplex PCR rounds using slightly modified ARM-PCR. A C-beta reverse primer was combined with TRBV1-TRBV30 forward primers in the first two PCR rounds, and each round had 9 to 10 cycles. TCRdb independently ran MiXCR on the multiplex PCR reads; one entry per CDR3 protein. This table holds 65,000 to 80,000 distinct CDR3 sequences, roughly three quarters found once.

Sequenced material: liver tumor tissue from sampling region 4. As for subset: tumor region T4, right-lateral pole. This clonotype was sampled from a man aged 40-55 years with primary liver carcinoma and hepatitis B virus infection. The chain links TRBV4-1 to TRBJ2-2; possible D gene TRBD1, 6 bases. CDR3: CASNQDQGSTGELFF. CDR3 nucleotides: TGCGCCAGCAACCAAGATCAGGGGAGCACAGGGGAGCTGTTTTTT.